This TCR beta chain appears in the sequencing data of a study of blood T cell repertoires in COVID-19. TCRdb keeps only in-frame clones here, not all; method: immunoSEQ multiplex PCR. The sample includes approximately 230,000 clones, around 83% of them seen just once. The CDR3 is 15 amino acids. Germline V gene lookup returns CDR1 KGHSH and CDR2 LQKENI. V was shortened by 6 bases and J by 0 bases, with 13 bases between the two germline ends. The TCR comes from a man older than 75 with acute or convalescent COVID-19. The sequencing input was peripheral blood. This rearrangement joins TRBV18 to TRBJ2-3; D is undetermined. The CDR3 DNA reads as TGTGCCAGCTCGCCCCTCGCGGTCAGCACAGATACGCAGTATTTT. Its translation: CASSPLAVSTDTQYF.